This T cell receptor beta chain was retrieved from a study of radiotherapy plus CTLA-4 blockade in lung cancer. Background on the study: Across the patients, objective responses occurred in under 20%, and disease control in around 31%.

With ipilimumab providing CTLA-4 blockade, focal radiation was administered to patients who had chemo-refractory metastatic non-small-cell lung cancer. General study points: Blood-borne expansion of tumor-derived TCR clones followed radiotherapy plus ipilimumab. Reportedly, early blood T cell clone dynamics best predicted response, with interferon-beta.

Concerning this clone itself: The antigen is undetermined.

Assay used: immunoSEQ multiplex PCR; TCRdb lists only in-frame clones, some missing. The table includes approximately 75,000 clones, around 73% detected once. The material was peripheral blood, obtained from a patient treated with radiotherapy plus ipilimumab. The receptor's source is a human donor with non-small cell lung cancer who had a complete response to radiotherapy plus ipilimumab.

The CDR3 reads CASSETGVGSSEQFF. CDR3 nucleotide sequence: TGTGCCAGCAGTGAAACGGGGGTAGGTTCAAGTGAGCAGTTCTTC. V usage is TRBV2 and J usage is TRBJ2-1, with D possibly TRBD2 on 6 matching bases. V was trimmed by 2 bases and J by 9 bases, leaving 17 bases between them. CDR3 length equals 15 residues. The germline CDR1 and CDR2 sequences are SNHLY and FYNNEI.